This T cell receptor (beta chain) was found in a study of human T cells and chemical hapten exposure. At the level of the study: Per-sample TCR yield variation was attributed mainly to small pooled library volume differences.

The starting material, unfractionated whole blood, was used for total RNA extraction. The study used a library that attached unique molecular identifiers to individual cDNA molecules. TCRdb analysed the 5' RACE reads with MiXCR anew, one entry per CDR3 protein. The sample lists about 140,000 distinct CDR3 sequences, around 4% occurring once. The CDR3 totals 16 residues. The junction had 9 bases not matched to a gene; V was cut back by 2 bases and J by 4 bases. CDR1 is SGHTA, CDR2 FQGNSA, per germline. The clonotype was recovered from a female donor in good health. The rearrangement links TRBV7-2 to TRBJ1-2, with 8 bases matching TRBD1. CDR3 sequence (DNA): TGTGCCAGCAGCTTATTCACAGGGGGTCTCACCTATGGCTACACCTTC. Amino acids: CASSLFTGGLTYGYTF.